Below are 3 T cell receptor beta chains sequenced from a single sample in a study of T cells in localized non-small cell lung cancer. Clones were read by immunoSEQ multiplex PCR, and TCRdb kept only the in-frame ones, dropping some. The sample has approximately 46,000 clones, 81% seen once. Source: peripheral blood mononuclear cells, taken before any cancer treatment. Receptor source: a man aged 35 to 70 with stage III lung adenocarcinoma.

This clone was seen a single time. The V call is TRBV6-5, the J call TRBJ2-1, with a weak D call TRBD2 (5 bases). This CDR3 has 16 amino acids. Trimming took off 2 bases at V and 0 bases at J, with 11 bases between the two ends. CDR1 MNHEY and CDR2 SVGAGI come from the germline V gene. As DNA, the CDR3 is TGTGCCAGCAGTTACCGCGCCGGAGGCTCCTACAATGAGCAGTTCTTC. It specifies CASSYRAGGSYNEQFF.

The V and J genes are TRBV7-9 and TRBJ2-3; TRBD1 matches 11 bases. The CDR3 contains 16 residues. The V segment lost 3 bases and the J segment 7 bases; nucleotides outside the gene matches: 9. Germline CDR1 reads SEHNR; CDR2 reads FQNEAQ (reference sequence). The CDR3 bases are TGTGCCAGCAGCTTGGGACAGGGGGTATCAGGGCATACGCAGTATTTT. It translates to CASSLGQGVSGHTQYF.

This chain links TRBV7-2 with TRBJ2-3, with 11 bases matching TRBD2. The CDR3 has 14 amino acids. V shed 7 bases and J 6 bases; nucleotides not matched to a gene: 6. From germline, CDR1 is SGHTA and CDR2 FQGNSA. The CDR3 sequence is CASKRLAGPDTQYF. In nucleotides, the CDR3 is TGTGCCAGCAAGAGACTAGCGGGGCCGGATACGCAGTATTTT.